This T cell receptor (beta chain) was observed in a study of radiotherapy plus CTLA-4 blockade in lung cancer. Study-wide background: An objective response was seen in 15% to 20% of patients, and disease control in around 33%.

Findings and limits, study-wide: Blood-borne expansion of tumor-derived TCR clones followed radiotherapy plus ipilimumab. The best predictor of response was reported to be early blood T cell clone dynamics, with interferon-beta.

The protocol was immunoSEQ multiplex PCR, while the TCRdb copy is restricted to in-frame clones and leaves out a portion. The sample lists 70,000 to 85,000 clones; roughly 74% were seen once. Worth noting for this clone: Its specificity is not known.

V was pared by 1 base and J by 4 bases, with 10 bases between. The CDR3 consists of 14 residues. Germline V gene data show CDR1 as SEHNR and CDR2 as FQNEAQ (reference sequence). Focal radiation and CTLA-4 blockade (ipilimumab) were tested in chemo-refractory metastatic non-small-cell lung cancer patients. Sequenced here: peripheral blood, sampled from a patient treated with radiotherapy plus ipilimumab. This sequence was found in a human donor with non-small cell lung cancer whose response to radiotherapy plus ipilimumab could not be evaluated. This chain uses TRBV7-9 with TRBJ1-2; D is perhaps TRBD1 (6 bases). CDR3 region: CASSLVGQLYGYTF. The CDR3 region has the DNA TGTGCCAGCAGCTTAGTTGGACAGCTCTATGGCTACACCTTC.